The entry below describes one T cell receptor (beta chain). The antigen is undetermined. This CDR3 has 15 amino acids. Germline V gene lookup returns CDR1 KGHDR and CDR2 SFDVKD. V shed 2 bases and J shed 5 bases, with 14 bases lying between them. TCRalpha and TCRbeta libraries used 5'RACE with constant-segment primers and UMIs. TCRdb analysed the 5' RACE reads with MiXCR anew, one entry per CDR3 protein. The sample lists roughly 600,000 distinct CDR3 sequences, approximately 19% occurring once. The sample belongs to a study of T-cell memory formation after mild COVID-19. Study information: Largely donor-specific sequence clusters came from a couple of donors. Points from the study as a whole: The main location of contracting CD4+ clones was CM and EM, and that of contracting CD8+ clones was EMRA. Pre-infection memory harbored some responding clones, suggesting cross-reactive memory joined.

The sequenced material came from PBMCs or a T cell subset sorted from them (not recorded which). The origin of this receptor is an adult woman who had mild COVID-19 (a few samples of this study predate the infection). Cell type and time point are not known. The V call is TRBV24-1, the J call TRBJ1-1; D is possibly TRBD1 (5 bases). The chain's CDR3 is CATSDSGNGGTEAFF. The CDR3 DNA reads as TGTGCCACCAGTGATTCCGGTAACGGGGGGACTGAAGCTTTCTTT.